The rows below give T cell receptor beta chains drawn from one sample of a study of shared clonotypes between healthy human individuals. The data were produced by immunoSEQ multiplex PCR, yet TCRdb's version contains in-frame clones alone and is incomplete. The table lists just over 2,000,000 clones, approximately 95% of them singletons. Sequencing was performed on naive CD4+ T cells sorted from blood. The source of these receptors is a man between 18 and 35 years old in good health. Both conserved end residues are part of each CDR3. The order of the fields is J gene, V gene, D gene, clone size, CDR3 protein, CDR3 DNA. D genes are given only for firm matches. The listing skips clone size in some rows; elsewhere it reads once, few, many or a size class.

j_call: TRBJ2-5; v_call: TRBV5-4; d_call: TRBD2; clone_size: -; cdr3_aa: CASSSTGGRSAETQYF; cdr3_nt: TGTGCCAGCAGCTCCACGGGGGGTCGTTCGGCGGAGACCCAGTACTTC
j_call: TRBJ2-5; v_call: TRBV6-6; d_call: TRBD1; clone_size: -; cdr3_aa: CASSHGTGIIQETQYF; cdr3_nt: TGTGCCAGCAGCCACGGGACAGGGATAATTCAAGAGACCCAGTACTTC
j_call: TRBJ2-5; v_call: TRBV5-4; d_call: -; clone_size: -; cdr3_aa: CASSDQALDGAARGTQYF; cdr3_nt: TGTGCCAGCAGCGACCAAGCCCTAGATGGGGCGGCCCGCGGGACCCAGTACTTC
j_call: TRBJ2-3; v_call: TRBV7-3; d_call: -; clone_size: -; cdr3_aa: CASSLVGGTDTQYF; cdr3_nt: TGTGCCAGCAGCTTAGTGGGCGGCACAGATACGCAGTATTTT
j_call: TRBJ1-2; v_call: TRBV6-6; d_call: -; clone_size: once; cdr3_aa: CASSPTGSPGESGYTF; cdr3_nt: TGTGCCAGCAGTCCGACGGGGAGTCCTGGAGAGTCTGGCTACACCTTC
j_call: TRBJ2-7; v_call: TRBV4-3; d_call: TRBD2; clone_size: -; cdr3_aa: CASSHGTSGPYEQYF; cdr3_nt: TGCGCCAGCAGCCACGGGACTAGCGGGCCCTACGAGCAGTACTTC
j_call: TRBJ1-5; v_call: TRBV19; d_call: TRBD1; clone_size: few; cdr3_aa: CASSMTGGIQPQHF; cdr3_nt: TGTGCCAGTAGTATGACAGGGGGCATCCAGCCCCAGCATTTT
j_call: TRBJ2-3; v_call: TRBV5-1; d_call: -; clone_size: -; cdr3_aa: CASSLQGLPLDTQYF; cdr3_nt: TGCGCCAGCAGCCTCCAGGGTCTACCTTTGGATACGCAGTATTTT
j_call: TRBJ2-1; v_call: TRBV25-1; d_call: -; clone_size: -; cdr3_aa: CASSESGGVYNEQFF; cdr3_nt: TGTGCCAGCAGTGAATCAGGGGGGGTGTACAATGAGCAGTTCTTC
j_call: TRBJ2-5; v_call: TRBV6-1; d_call: -; clone_size: -; cdr3_aa: CASTGAGRETQYF; cdr3_nt: TGTGCCAGCACCGGTGCTGGTCGAGAGACCCAGTACTTC
j_call: TRBJ1-1; v_call: TRBV28; d_call: -; clone_size: -; cdr3_aa: CASSLNRVSAFF; cdr3_nt: TGTGCCAGCAGTTTAAACAGGGTGTCGGCTTTCTTT
j_call: TRBJ1-3; v_call: TRBV18; d_call: -; clone_size: -; cdr3_aa: CASSPLQVDGNTIYF; cdr3_nt: TGTGCCAGCTCACCACTACAGGTAGACGGAAACACCATATATTTT
j_call: TRBJ2-3; v_call: TRBV5-1; d_call: -; clone_size: -; cdr3_aa: CASSPQVSSTDTQYF; cdr3_nt: TGCGCCAGCAGCCCACAGGTGTCTAGCACAGATACGCAGTATTTT
j_call: TRBJ2-7; v_call: TRBV28; d_call: TRBD2; clone_size: -; cdr3_aa: CASSPEGGFGPNYEQYF; cdr3_nt: TGTGCCAGCAGCCCAGAGGGAGGGTTCGGTCCTAACTACGAGCAGTACTTC
j_call: TRBJ2-7; v_call: TRBV9; d_call: -; clone_size: -; cdr3_aa: CASSVTESYEQYF; cdr3_nt: TGTGCCAGCAGCGTGACAGAGTCCTACGAGCAGTACTTC
j_call: TRBJ2-7; v_call: TRBV4-1; d_call: TRBD1; clone_size: -; cdr3_aa: CASSPPDRGIYEQYF; cdr3_nt: TGCGCCAGCAGCCCCCCGGACAGGGGCATCTACGAGCAGTACTTC
j_call: TRBJ1-2; v_call: TRBV28; d_call: TRBD1; clone_size: -; cdr3_aa: CASSSPSLGSRTGGYGYTF; cdr3_nt: TGTGCCAGCAGCTCCCCCTCCCTAGGTTCGAGGACAGGGGGGTATGGCTACACCTTC